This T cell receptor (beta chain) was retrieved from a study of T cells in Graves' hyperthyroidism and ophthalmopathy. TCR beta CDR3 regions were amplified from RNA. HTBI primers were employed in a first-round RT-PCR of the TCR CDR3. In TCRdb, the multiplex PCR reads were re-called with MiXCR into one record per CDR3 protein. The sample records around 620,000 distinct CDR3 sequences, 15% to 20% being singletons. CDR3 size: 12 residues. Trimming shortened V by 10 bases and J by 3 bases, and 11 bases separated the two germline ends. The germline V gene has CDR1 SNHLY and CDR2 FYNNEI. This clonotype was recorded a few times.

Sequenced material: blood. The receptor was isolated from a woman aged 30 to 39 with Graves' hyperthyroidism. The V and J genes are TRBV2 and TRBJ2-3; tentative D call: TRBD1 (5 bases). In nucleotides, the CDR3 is TGTGCCACCAGCCAGGGTACAGATACGCAGTATTTT. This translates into CATSQGTDTQYF.